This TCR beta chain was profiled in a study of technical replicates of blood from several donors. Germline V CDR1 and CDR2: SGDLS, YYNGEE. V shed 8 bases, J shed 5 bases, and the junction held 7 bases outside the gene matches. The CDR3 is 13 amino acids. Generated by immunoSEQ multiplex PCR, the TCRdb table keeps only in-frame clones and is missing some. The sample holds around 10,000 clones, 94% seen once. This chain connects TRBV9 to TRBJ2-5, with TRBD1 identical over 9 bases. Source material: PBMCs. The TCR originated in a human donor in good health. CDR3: CASGTGMMETQYF. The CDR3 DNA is TGTGCCAGTGGGACAGGGATGATGGAGACCCAGTACTTC. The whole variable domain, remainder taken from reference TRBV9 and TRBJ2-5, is DSGVTQTPKHLITATGQRVTLRCSPRSGDLSVYWYQQSLDQGLQFLIQYYNGEERAKGNILERFSAQQFPDLHSELNLSSLELGDSALYFCASGTGMMETQYFGPGTRLLVL.